Shown below are 7 T cell receptor beta chains from a single sample sequenced in a study of vaccination and CD4 T cells after COVID-19. Which antigens these TCRs recognize remains unknown. An Oncomine TCR Beta short-read assay was used to sequence the DNA from cultured CD4+ T cells. From the PCR reads, TCRdb called clonotypes with MiXCR, one entry per CDR3 protein. In the table there are more than 10,000 distinct CDR3 sequences, approximately 32% of which are singletons. Treatment described: approximately 9-day PBMC culture with coronavirus spike peptide pools or control peptides (ViraFEST assay). Sequenced here: CD4+ T cells from blood, cultured in vitro, sampled after SARS-CoV-2 vaccination. The receptors stem from a human donor who had recovered from COVID-19.

The chain's CDR3 is CASSVDGHFGELFF. The CDR3 DNA is TGTGCCAGCAGCGTAGATGGACATTTCGGGGAGCTGTTTTTT. The chain has TRBV9 and TRBJ2-2; D may be TRBD1 (5 bases). V was trimmed by 0 bases and J by 7 bases, leaving 10 bases between them. Germline V CDR1 and CDR2: SGDLS, YYNGEE. This CDR3 has 14 amino acids.

This clonotype was detected a few times. This chain uses TRBV10-1 with TRBJ2-3; 9 bases fit TRBD2. V lost 2 bases to trimming and J lost 3 bases; unmatched junction nucleotides: 3. From germline, CDR1 is WNHNN and CDR2 SYGVQD (reference sequence). This CDR3 is built from 15 residues. In DNA, the CDR3 is TGCGCCAGCAGTGAGGCGGGAGGGATAACAGATACGCAGTATTTT. Amino acid sequence: CASSEAGGITDTQYF.

This chain joins TRBV18 and TRBJ2-3; a weak D match, TRBD2 (7 bases). The CDR3 contains 18 residues. V was clipped by 0 bases and J by 4 bases, with 20 bases between them. The germline V gene has CDR1 KGHSH and CDR2 LQKENI. The CDR3 DNA reads as TGTGCCAGCTCACCACCGGGGGGGGCAACCCAAGGCCCAGATACGCAGTATTTT. Amino acid sequence: CASSPPGGATQGPDTQYF.

This chain connects TRBV28 to TRBJ2-1; 14 bases agree with TRBD2. Losses at the gene ends were 6 bases for V and 9 bases for J; bases not matched to a gene: 7. Looked up from germline, CDR1 is MDHEN and CDR2 is SYDVKM. The CDR3 has 15 residues. The CDR3 region is CASSPGTSGSGEQFF. CDR3 DNA sequence: TGTGCCAGCAGCCCCGGGACTAGCGGGAGCGGTGAGCAGTTCTTC.

The chain employs TRBV10-3 and TRBJ1-2; TRBD1 is a possible D gene (5 bases). V was pared by 4 bases and J by 2 bases, with 11 bases between. Germline-derived CDR1 and CDR2 are ENHRY and SYGVKD. The CDR3 length is 14 residues. The CDR3 nucleotides are TGTGCCATCAGTGTGGGACGGGAGAACTATGGCTACACCTTC. Encoded protein: CAISVGRENYGYTF.

This clonotype was found a few times. V and J are TRBV7-2 and TRBJ2-5, with D possibly TRBD1 on 5 matching bases. Germline CDR1 SGHTA, CDR2 FQGNSA. The CDR3 has 14 residues. V was trimmed by 2 bases and J by 4 bases, leaving 11 bases between them. Written as DNA, the CDR3 is TGTGCCAGCAGCTTATACGGAAGGGGAGAGACCCAGTACTTC. Residues: CASSLYGRGETQYF.

The rearrangement links TRBV5-4 to TRBJ2-2, with TRBD2 matching 11 bases. This CDR3 has 14 residues. Losses at the gene ends were 4 bases for V and 8 bases for J; bases not matched to a gene: 4. Germline-derived CDR1 and CDR2 are SGHNT and YYREEE (reference sequence). CDR3 amino acids: CASSPTSGKGELFF. CDR3 DNA sequence: TGTGCCAGCAGCCCGACTAGCGGGAAGGGGGAGCTGTTTTTT. Full variable domain (rest looked up from reference TRBV5-4 and TRBJ2-2): ETGVTQSPTHLIKTRGQQVTLRCSSQSGHNTVSWYQQALGQGPQFIFQYYREEENGRGNFPPRFSGLQFPNYSSELNVNALELDDSALYLCASSPTSGKGELFFGEGSRLTVL.